This is a list of T cell receptor beta chains from one sample in a study of blood T cell repertoires in COVID-19. Produced via immunoSEQ multiplex PCR; TCRdb's table is partial and in-frame only. The data hold 55,000 to 75,000 clones, with about 87% observed a single time. The sample comprised peripheral blood. These receptor sequences come from a middle-aged man with active COVID-19. CDR3s leave out the opening cysteine and the closing phenylalanine or tryptophan.

TRBV27	ASRRTGTDEQF
TRBV28	ASSPPGATTGYGYT
TRBV15	ATSSSRLKLRGLNSGANVLT
TRBV3-1/TRBV3-2	ASSLKREDLNEQF
TRBV5-1	ASSSGTGLDTEAF
TRBV27	ASSFPGSHTEAF
TRBV6-2/TRBV6-3	ASSYSRGGGPDYEQY
TRBV6-2/TRBV6-3	ASSYFPREGNTEAF
TRBV6-5	ASSYVSGSETQY
TRBV7-2	ASSATGPSSLSGNTIY
TRBV19	ASSRGQGYGYT
TRBV24-1	ATSVNSEQY
TRBV4-1	ASRPGQWVGDTEAF
TRBV5-1	ASGEQPGNLDTQY
TRBV30	AWSLLAGYEAF
TRBV6-5	ASSAGTGLRTEAF
TRBV7-3	ASSLSGGREAF
TRBV7-2	ASSFQGAGEKLF
TRBV18	ASSPGGYNEQF
TRBV27	ASSSSAPTDTQY
TRBV6-2/TRBV6-3	ASSRTSGYEQY
TRBV10-3	AISGGSRGKVNTGELF
TRBV9	ASSLQGNTEAF
TRBV6-4	ASSPRGNTGELF
TRBV25-1	ASSLGRGGPHTDTQY
TRBV4-1	ASSQERRQGYNEQF
TRBV4-3	ASSQEWTSGMYEQY
TRBV24-1	ATRNRVSQPQH
TRBV24-1	ATSDTTGGDGYT
TRBV15	ATSSPRRSSGGPFYGYT
TRBV30	AWSGRDRGYKDTQY
TRBV27	ASSTYLQGKREGMETQY
TRBV6-2/TRBV6-3	ASSYGQLTPLH
TRBV7-2	ASSPWVTSGGSYNEQF
TRBV28	ASKQSTNEKLF
TRBV5-1	ASSLSVNTEAF
TRBV6-1	ASSEGATPQETQY
TRBV19	ASGLAGINTGELF
TRBV6-5	ASTTGTGGSNEQF
TRBV4-2	ASSQDRDRGRAF
TRBV5-6	ASSLTGWGQGAFEQF
TRBV18	ASSPGLRETQY
TRBV4-1	ASSQSVQGAGTEAF
TRBV1	TSSQDRATPPAKNIQY
TRBV7-2	ASSPTGAYGYT
TRBV19	ASSIPRSGRNTGELF
TRBV6-5	ASSYAGSGNTIY
TRBV5-4	ASTREQSTGELF
TRBV7-2	ASSPPSGRAGGGTQY
TRBV28	ASSYRGQTDTQY
TRBV19	ASSTRTSGDNEQF
TRBV2	ASSDRGSGNTIY
TRBV29-1	SFRQGRSYEQY
TRBV6-5	ASSLRGTEAF